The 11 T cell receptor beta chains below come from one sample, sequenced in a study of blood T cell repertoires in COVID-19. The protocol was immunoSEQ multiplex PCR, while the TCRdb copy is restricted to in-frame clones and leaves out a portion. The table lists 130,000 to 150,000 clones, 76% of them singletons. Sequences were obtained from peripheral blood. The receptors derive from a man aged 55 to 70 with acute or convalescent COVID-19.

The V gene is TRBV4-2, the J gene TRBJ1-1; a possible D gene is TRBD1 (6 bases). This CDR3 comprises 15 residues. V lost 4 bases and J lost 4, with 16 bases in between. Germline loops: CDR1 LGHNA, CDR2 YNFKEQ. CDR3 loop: CASSPNVGATTEAFF. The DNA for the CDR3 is TGTGCCAGCAGCCCCAACGTGGGGGCGACCACTGAAGCTTTCTTT.

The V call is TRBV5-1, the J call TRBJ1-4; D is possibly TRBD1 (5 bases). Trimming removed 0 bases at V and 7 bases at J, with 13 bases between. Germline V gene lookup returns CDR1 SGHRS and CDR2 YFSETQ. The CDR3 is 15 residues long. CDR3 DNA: TGCGCCAGCAGCTTGGGTAGCAGGGCTAGTGAAAAACTGTTTTTT. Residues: CASSLGSRASEKLFF.

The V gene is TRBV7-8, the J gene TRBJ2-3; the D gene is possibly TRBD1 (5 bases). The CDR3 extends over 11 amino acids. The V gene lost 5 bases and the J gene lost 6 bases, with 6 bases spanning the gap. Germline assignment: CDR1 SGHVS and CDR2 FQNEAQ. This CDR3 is CASSRQDTQYF. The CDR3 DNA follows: TGTGCCAGCAGCCGACAGGATACGCAGTATTTT.

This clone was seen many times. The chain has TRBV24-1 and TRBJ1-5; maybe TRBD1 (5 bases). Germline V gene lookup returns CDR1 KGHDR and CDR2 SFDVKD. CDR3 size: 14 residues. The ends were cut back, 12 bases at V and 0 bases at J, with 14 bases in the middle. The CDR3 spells CAVGAASSNQPQHF. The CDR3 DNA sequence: TGTGCCGTTGGGGCAGCCTCTAGCAATCAGCCCCAGCATTTT.

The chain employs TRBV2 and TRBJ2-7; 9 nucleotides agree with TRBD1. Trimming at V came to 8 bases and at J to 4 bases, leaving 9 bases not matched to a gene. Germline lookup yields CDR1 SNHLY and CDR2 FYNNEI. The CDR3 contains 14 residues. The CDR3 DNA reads TGTGCCAGCGAGACGGACAGGGGAGGATACGAGCAGTACTTC. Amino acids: CASETDRGGYEQYF. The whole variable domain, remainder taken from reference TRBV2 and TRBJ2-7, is EPEVTQTPSHQVTQMGQEVILRCVPISNHLYFYWYRQILGQKVEFLVSFYNNEISEKSEIFDDQFSVERPDGSNFTLKIRSTKLEDSAMYFCASETDRGGYEQYFGPGTRLTVT.

CDR3 sequence reads: CASSLIPGERYEQYF. DNA of the CDR3: TGTGCCAGCAGCTTAATCCCGGGAGAACGCTACGAGCAGTACTTC. This chain uses TRBV5-5 with TRBJ2-7; weak D call: TRBD2 (6 bases). V gave up 2 bases and J gave up 3 bases, with 15 bases separating them. Germline CDR1 SGHKS, CDR2 YYEKEE (reference sequence). CDR3 size: 15 residues.

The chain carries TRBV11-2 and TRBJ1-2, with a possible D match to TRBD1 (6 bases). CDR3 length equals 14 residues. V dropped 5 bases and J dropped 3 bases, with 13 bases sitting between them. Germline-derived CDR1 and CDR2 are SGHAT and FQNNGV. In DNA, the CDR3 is TGTGCCAGCAGCCCGGGGGGGCTCGACTATGGCTACACCTTC. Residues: CASSPGGLDYGYTF. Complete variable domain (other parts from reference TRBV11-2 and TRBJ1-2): EAGVAQSPRYKIIEKRQSVAFWCNPISGHATLYWYQQILGQGPKLLIQFQNNGVVDDSQLPKDRFSAERLKGVDSTLKIQPAKLEDSAVYLCASSPGGLDYGYTFGSGTRLTVV.

CDR3 residues: CASSPTGLEVGELFF. The CDR3 region has the DNA TGTGCCAGCAGCCCGACGGGACTAGAGGTCGGGGAGCTGTTTTTT. The rearrangement uses TRBV7-3 and TRBJ2-2; 8 positions agree with TRBD2. Germline V gene lookup returns CDR1 SGHTA and CDR2 FQGTGA. This CDR3 has 15 residues. With 5 bases clipped from V and 7 bases from J, the junction kept 9 bases outside the gene matches.

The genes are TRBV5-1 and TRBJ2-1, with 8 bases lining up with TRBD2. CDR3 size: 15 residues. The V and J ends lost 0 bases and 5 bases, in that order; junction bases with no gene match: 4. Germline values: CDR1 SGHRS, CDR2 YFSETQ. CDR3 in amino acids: CASSLVSGTHNEQFF. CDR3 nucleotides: TGCGCCAGCAGCTTGGTTAGCGGGACACACAATGAGCAGTTCTTC.

The CDR3 region has the DNA TGTGCCAGCAGCTTTCAGGGTTTGAACACTGAAGCTTTCTTT. Translation gives CASSFQGLNTEAFF. V is TRBV5-4 and J is TRBJ1-1; D might be TRBD1 (5 bases). V gave up 2 bases and J gave up 0 bases, with 8 bases separating them. This CDR3 spans 14 amino acids. Germline loops: CDR1 SGHNT, CDR2 YYREEE (reference sequence). Combining the CDR3 with reference TRBV5-4 and TRBJ1-1 gives the whole variable domain ETGVTQSPTHLIKTRGQQVTLRCSSQSGHNTVSWYQQALGQGPQFIFQYYREEENGRGNFPPRFSGLQFPNYSSELNVNALELDDSALYLCASSFQGLNTEAFFGQGTRLTVV.

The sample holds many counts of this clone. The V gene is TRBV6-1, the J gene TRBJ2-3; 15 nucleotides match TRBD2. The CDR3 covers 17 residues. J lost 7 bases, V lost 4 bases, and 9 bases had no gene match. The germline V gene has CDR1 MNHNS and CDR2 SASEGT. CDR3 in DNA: TGTGCCAGCAGTGGAGATGGACTAGCGGGAGGGGCAAATACGCAGTATTTT. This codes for CASSGDGLAGGANTQYF.